A selection of T cell receptor beta chains follows, all from one sample in a study of blood T cell repertoires in COVID-19. Generated by immunoSEQ multiplex PCR, the TCRdb table keeps only in-frame clones and is missing some. The sample carries some 150,000 clones, roughly 77% recorded once. What was sequenced was peripheral blood. The receptors derive from a woman aged 70 to 79 with COVID-19, enrolled during active disease. Both conserved end residues are part of each CDR3. D genes are given only for firm matches. Some rows mark clone size as missing; the rest say once, few, many or name a class of expanded clone.

cdr3_aa,cdr3_nt,clone_size,j_call,v_call,cdr3_length,d_call
CASSLRQGTADTQYF,TGTGCCAGCAGCTTAAGACAGGGGACGGCAGATACGCAGTATTTT,once,TRBJ2-3,TRBV7-3,15,TRBD1
CASSSMNTEAFF,TGTGCCAGCAGCTCTATGAACACTGAAGCTTTCTTT,few,TRBJ1-1,TRBV11-2,12,.
CASSLALRGSSSSPLHF,TGTGCCAGCAGCTTAGCGCTGCGGGGGTCGTCCTCCTCACCCCTCCACTTT,.,TRBJ1-6,TRBV7-9,17,.
CASHTTGTVNSPLHF,TGTGCCAGCCATACTACCGGGACAGTAAATTCACCCCTCCACTTT,.,TRBJ1-6,TRBV6-5,15,TRBD1
CATSRGGTFEQFF,TGTGCCACCAGCAGAGGGGGGACTTTTGAGCAGTTCTTC,.,TRBJ2-1,TRBV15,13,.
CASRDSATNEKLFF,TGTGCCAGCAGGGACAGTGCAACTAATGAAAAACTGTTTTTT,.,TRBJ1-4,TRBV6-5,14,.
CASSVGGANTGELFF,TGTGCCAGCAGTGTAGGCGGAGCGAACACCGGGGAGCTGTTTTTT,.,TRBJ2-2,TRBV2,15,.
CASSAVRGLTSPLHF,TGTGCCAGCAGTGCAGTCAGGGGGCTTACTTCACCCCTCCACTTT,.,TRBJ1-6,TRBV6-4,15,TRBD1
CASTGNPYEQYF,TGTGCCAGCACAGGCAACCCCTACGAGCAGTACTTC,.,TRBJ2-7,TRBV2,12,.
CASSFGRDTGELFF,TGCGCCAGCAGCTTCGGCAGGGACACCGGGGAGCTGTTTTTT,.,TRBJ2-2,TRBV5-1,14,.
CALRSGFDGANVLTF,TGTGCCCTTCGGTCGGGTTTTGATGGGGCCAACGTCCTGACTTTC,.,TRBJ2-6,TRBV30,15,.
CASSLYGGDTQYF,TGTGCCAGCAGCCTATACGGAGGGGATACGCAGTATTTT,few,TRBJ2-3,TRBV9,13,.
CASSPRTLNYGYTF,TGTGCCAGCAGTCCGAGGACTCTTAACTATGGCTACACCTTC,.,TRBJ1-2,TRBV27,14,.
CASSLVDRLNTEAFF,TGTGCCAGCAGCTTAGTGGACAGGCTGAACACTGAAGCTTTCTTT,.,TRBJ1-1,TRBV7-2,15,TRBD1
CATSRDRGSEQYF,TGTGCCACCAGCAGAGATCGAGGGTCCGAGCAGTACTTC,few,TRBJ2-7,TRBV15,13,.
CASSVGAGGAYEQYF,TGTGCCAGCAGCGTAGGGGCGGGGGGAGCCTACGAGCAGTACTTC,.,TRBJ2-7,TRBV9,15,TRBD2
CASSQWEEVQGNGYTF,TGCGCCAGCAGCCAATGGGAGGAGGTACAGGGGAATGGCTACACCTTC,.,TRBJ1-2,TRBV4-1,16,TRBD1
CASSLDKDHYGYTF,TGTGCCAGCAGCCTGGACAAAGATCACTATGGCTACACCTTC,.,TRBJ1-2,TRBV28,14,.
CASSLVQGNYGYTF,TGTGCCAGCAGCTTGGTTCAGGGAAACTATGGCTACACCTTC,few,TRBJ1-2,TRBV5-4,14,.
CASSRAGGGSGETQYF,TGTGCCAGCAGCCGGGCCGGGGGGGGTTCAGGAGAGACCCAGTACTTC,.,TRBJ2-5,TRBV11-2,16,TRBD2
CASSSRWGADEQFF,TGTGCCAGCAGCTCCAGATGGGGCGCCGATGAGCAGTTCTTC,.,TRBJ2-1,TRBV5-4,14,.
CASSELLDRDTLYGYTF,TGTGCCAGCAGCGAACTTTTGGACAGGGACACTCTTTATGGCTACACCTTC,.,TRBJ1-2,TRBV4-2,17,TRBD1
CASSAGSGNTIYF,TGTGCCAGTAGTGCCGGCTCTGGAAACACCATATATTTT,.,TRBJ1-3,TRBV19,13,.
CASSRALNTGAANTEAFF,TGTGCCAGCAGCCGAGCCCTTAATACAGGGGCCGCTAACACTGAAGCTTTCTTT,once,TRBJ1-1,TRBV3-1/TRBV3-2,18,TRBD1
CASSPFTGIGEKLFF,TGTGCCAGCAGTCCATTTACAGGGATAGGTGAAAAACTGTTTTTT,once,TRBJ1-4,TRBV27,15,.
CASKTGGADEQYF,TGCGCCAGCAAGACAGGGGGCGCCGACGAGCAGTACTTC,.,TRBJ2-7,TRBV5-1,13,TRBD1
CASSHLDSRSNQPQHF,TGTGCCAGCAGCCACCTCGACAGCCGAAGCAATCAGCCCCAGCATTTT,.,TRBJ1-5,TRBV11-2,16,.
CASSTRQGARETQYF,TGTGCCAGCAGTACTCGACAGGGGGCCCGGGAGACCCAGTACTTC,.,TRBJ2-5,TRBV28,15,TRBD1
CASTEGARAEAFF,TGTGCCAGCACCGAAGGGGCAAGGGCTGAAGCTTTCTTT,once,TRBJ1-1,TRBV25-1,13,.
CASSQAGTGGPNEQFF,TGTGCCAGCAGCCAAGCCGGGACAGGGGGACCAAATGAGCAGTTCTTC,.,TRBJ2-1,TRBV3-1/TRBV3-2,16,TRBD1
CSVEAFTDTQYF,TGCAGCGTCGAGGCATTCACAGATACGCAGTATTTT,.,TRBJ2-3,TRBV29-1,12,.
CASSQRPGLAGGQASYEQFF,TGTGCCAGCAGCCAAAGACCGGGACTAGCGGGGGGGCAAGCGTCCTATGAGCAGTTCTTC,few,TRBJ2-1,TRBV3-1/TRBV3-2,20,TRBD2
CSVDGGGYTF,TGCAGCGTTGATGGGGGGGGCTACACCTTC,.,TRBJ1-2,TRBV29-1,10,.
CASSHRHSSYEQYF,TGCGCCAGCAGTCATCGACATAGCTCCTACGAGCAGTACTTC,few,TRBJ2-7,TRBV23-1,14,.
CASRPSTGETQYF,TGTGCCAGCAGGCCCTCCACCGGGGAGACCCAGTACTTC,once,TRBJ2-5,TRBV7-9,13,.
CASSSPSGGALDTQYF,TGTGCCAGCAGTTCCCCTAGCGGGGGGGCGTTAGATACGCAGTATTTT,.,TRBJ2-3,TRBV28,16,TRBD2
CASRIRGGTGDNEQFF,TGTGCCAGTAGAATCAGAGGTGGGACAGGGGACAATGAGCAGTTCTTC,.,TRBJ2-1,TRBV19,16,TRBD1
CASSSSGQGIVGYTF,TGTGCCAGCAGCTCGTCTGGACAGGGGATCGTCGGCTACACCTTC,.,TRBJ1-2,TRBV7-9,15,TRBD1
CASRDRGITEAFF,TGTGCCAGCAGGGACAGGGGAATCACTGAAGCTTTCTTT,.,TRBJ1-1,TRBV6-5,13,TRBD1